What follows are 27 T cell receptor beta chains derived from one specimen sequenced in a study of CD8 T cells in Susac syndrome. With random hexamers, reverse transcription was performed on roughly 0.45 to 1 ug of RNA. TCRdb re-derived calls from the immunoSEQ multiplex PCR reads in MiXCR, one entry per CDR3 protein. This sample yields more than 130,000 distinct CDR3 sequences, of which around 94% are seen a single time; roughly 0.27% belongs to the top ten. Sequencing used CD8+ T cells from PBMCs. These receptors were collected from a human donor in good health.

This clonotype has only one observation. V is TRBV5-6 and J is TRBJ2-5; D ambiguous. CDR3 length: 15 amino acids. Germline V gene data show CDR1 as SGHDT and CDR2 as YYEEEE. V lost 0 bases and J 5 bases, leaving 14 bases between the germline ends. The CDR3 DNA is TGTGCCAGCAGCTTGGGACAAACTGCCGTGGAGACCCAGTACTTC. This sequence encodes CASSLGQTAVETQYF.

The V call is TRBV5-6, the J call TRBJ1-5; no definite D call. Germline V CDR1 and CDR2: SGHDT, YYEEEE. The CDR3 is 13 amino acids. V was shortened by 1 base and J by 6 bases, with 8 bases between the two germline ends. CDR3 DNA: TGTGCCAGCAGCTTGAATTCGGGTCAGCCCCAGCATTTT. It codes for CASSLNSGQPQHF.

This sequence joins TRBV9 and TRBJ2-1, with 7 bases that match TRBD2. The V gene's germline CDR1 is SGDLS and CDR2 YYNGEE. Trimming cost V 0 bases and J 8 bases; bases outside gene matches: 11. The CDR3 is made up of 16 amino acids. As DNA, the CDR3 is TGTGCCAGCAGCGTAGGGCAAGGGCGGGAGCTGGATGAGCAGTTCTTC. Protein sequence: CASSVGQGRELDEQFF.

The rearrangement links TRBV7-3 to TRBJ2-1, with 10 bases aligning to TRBD2. The length of the CDR3 is 15 residues. J gave up 4 bases and V 5 bases, and 5 bases lay outside the gene matches. CDR1 is SGHTA and CDR2 is FQGTGA in the germline V gene. The CDR3 reads CASSVLAGRYNEQFF. CDR3 nucleotides: TGTGCCAGCAGCGTACTAGCGGGAAGGTACAATGAGCAGTTCTTC. Variable domain in full (rest from reference TRBV7-3 and TRBJ2-1): GAGVSQTPSNKVTEKGKYVELRCDPISGHTALYWYRQSLGQGPEFLIYFQGTGAADDSGLPNDRFFAVRPEGSVSTLKIQRTERGDSAVYLCASSVLAGRYNEQFFGPGTRLTVL.

The rearrangement links TRBV5-4 to TRBJ2-7; 9 bases agree with TRBD2. The CDR3 is 15 residues long. Per the germline V gene, CDR1 is SGHNT and CDR2 is YYREEE (reference sequence). After removal of 1 base from V and 2 bases from J, the junction contained 4 bases not matched to a gene. The CDR3 loop is CASSLLASGTYEQYF. CDR3 sequence (DNA): TGTGCCAGCAGCTTGCTGGCTAGCGGGACCTACGAGCAGTACTTC.

The chain carries TRBV7-6 and TRBJ2-3; TRBD2 aligns across 13 bases. The CDR3 contains 16 residues. The junction had 4 bases not matched to a gene; V was cut back by 2 bases and J by 5 bases. From germline, CDR1 is SGHVS and CDR2 FNYEAQ. The CDR3 nucleotides are TGTGCCAGCAGCTTATTCGGACTAGCGGGAGAAGATACGCAGTATTTT. Protein: CASSLFGLAGEDTQYF.

This sequence joins TRBV23-1 and TRBJ2-3, with 11 bases lining up with TRBD2. TRBV23-1 is an open reading frame, and its role is uncertain. The CDR3 is 18 residues long. The V and J ends lost 0 bases and 1 base, in that order; junction bases with no gene match: 6. CDR3 sequence (DNA): TGCGCCAGCAGTCAATCCTATAGCGGGAGGGCTTGCACAGATACGCAGTATTTT. It encodes CASSQSYSGRACTDTQYF.

This chain links TRBV27 with TRBJ1-4, with a weak D call TRBD1 (6 bases). CDR3 length: 15 amino acids. Germline lookup yields CDR1 MNHEY and CDR2 SMNVEV (reference sequence). V was shortened by 2 bases and J by 10 bases, with 17 bases between the two germline ends. The CDR3 DNA reads as TGTGCCAGCAGTTTAGCCCCACAGGGTAGAGGAAAACTGTTTTTT. The encoded protein is CASSLAPQGRGKLFF.

The chain's CDR3 is CASSQDNRGYEAFF. Written as DNA, the CDR3 is TGCGCCAGCAGCCAAGATAACAGAGGCTATGAAGCTTTCTTT. The gene calls are TRBV4-3 and TRBJ1-1; D unclear. Germline CDR1 is LGHNA and CDR2 is YSLEER. The CDR3 covers 14 residues. V was cut by 0 bases and J by 7 bases, with 12 bases left in between.

The chain employs TRBV7-9 and TRBJ1-1, with unresolved D. CDR3 length equals 14 residues. V was trimmed by 2 bases and J by 5 bases, leaving 12 bases between them. From germline, CDR1 is SEHNR and CDR2 FQNEAQ (reference sequence). The CDR3 DNA follows: TGTGCCAGCAGCTTACCTTTAGTGGGGACTGAAGCTTTCTTT. Amino acid sequence: CASSLPLVGTEAFF.

This chain uses TRBV2 with TRBJ2-7; no definite D call. CDR3 length equals 14 residues. The V and J ends lost 4 bases and 4 bases respectively, with 14 bases between them. Per the germline V gene, CDR1 is SNHLY and CDR2 is FYNNEI. The CDR3 region has the DNA TGTGCCAGCAGTGCCTCTATAGGAGTTTACGAGCAGTACTTC. Its protein is CASSASIGVYEQYF.

The gene calls are TRBV7-2 and TRBJ1-1; no definite D call. The V and J ends lost 4 bases and 6 bases respectively, with 12 bases between them. The CDR3 length is 13 residues. From germline, CDR1 is SGHTA and CDR2 FQGNSA. Here the CDR3 DNA reads TGTGCCAGCAGCTCGTTAATTACTTCTGAAGCTTTCTTT. Its translation is CASSSLITSEAFF. The complete variable domain, with remaining parts taken from reference TRBV7-2 and TRBJ1-1, reads GAGVSQSPSNKVTEKGKDVELRCDPISGHTALYWYRQSLGQGLEFLIYFQGNSAPDKSGLPSDRFSAERTGGSVSTLTIQRTQQEDSAVYLCASSSLITSEAFFGQGTRLTVV.

The CDR3 coding sequence is TGCGCCAGCAGCTTAAGGGTGAACACTGAAGCTTTCTTT. Translating it yields CASSLRVNTEAFF. The chain links TRBV5-1 to TRBJ1-1; D remains ambiguous. Germline V lookup: CDR1 SGHRS, CDR2 YFSETQ. The length of the CDR3 is 13 residues. The V and J ends lost 2 bases and 0 bases respectively, with 5 bases between them.

The chain is built from TRBV7-9 and TRBJ1-5; D unclear. With 5 bases removed from V and 6 bases from J, the gap between germline ends came to 14 bases. The CDR3 covers 14 residues. Per germline, CDR1 SEHNR and CDR2 FQNEAQ (reference sequence). The chain's CDR3 is CASSPVGFGQPQHF. The CDR3 DNA reads as TGTGCCAGCAGCCCCGTGGGGTTCGGTCAGCCCCAGCATTTT. Full variable domain (remainder filled in from reference TRBV7-9 and TRBJ1-5): DTGVSQNPRHKITKRGQNVTFRCDPISEHNRLYWYRQTLGQGPEFLTYFQNEAQLEKSRLLSDRFSAERPKGSFSTLEIQRTEQGDSAMYLCASSPVGFGQPQHFGDGTRLSIL.

The J gene is TRBJ1-2, the V gene TRBV29-1, with TRBD1 identical over 8 bases. CDR1 and CDR2 (germline): SQVTM, ANQGSEA. The junction had 12 bases not matched to a gene; V was cut back by 2 bases and J by 4 bases. CDR3 length: 16 amino acids. The CDR3 is CSVEKEQGVSGYGYTF. The CDR3 DNA sequence: TGCAGCGTTGAAAAGGAACAGGGGGTGAGCGGCTATGGCTACACCTTC.

This chain joins TRBV3-1 and TRBJ2-3; D perhaps matches TRBD1 (6 bases). The length of the CDR3 is 14 residues. CDR1 LGHDT and CDR2 YNNKEL come from the germline V gene (reference sequence). Trimming cost V 4 bases and J 6 bases, with 14 bases left between them. Here the CDR3 DNA reads TGTGCCAGCAGCCCCACACAGGGTTCGGATACGCAGTATTTT. Protein product: CASSPTQGSDTQYF.

This clonotype was counted once. The chain is built from TRBV27 and TRBJ2-1, with 10 bases identical to TRBD1. V lost 8 bases, J lost 4 bases, and 2 bases stayed unmatched. The germline V gene encodes CDR1 MNHEY and CDR2 SMNVEV (reference sequence). The CDR3 consists of 13 residues. DNA of the CDR3: TGTGCCAGCGGACAGGGGGTTTACAATGAGCAGTTCTTC. It encodes CASGQGVYNEQFF.

There are a few counts of this clonotype. The chain is built from TRBV27 and TRBJ2-7, with 10 bases fitting TRBD1. The length of the CDR3 is 13 residues. The V and J ends lost 5 bases and 5 bases, in that order; junction bases with no gene match: 3. Germline V gene data show CDR1 as MNHEY and CDR2 as SMNVEV (reference sequence). The CDR3 DNA is TGTGCCAGCAGTCCCGGGACAGGGGACGAGCAGTACTTC. This codes for CASSPGTGDEQYF.

The J gene is TRBJ2-2, the V gene TRBV29-1; perhaps TRBD2 as D (6 bases). The germline V gene encodes CDR1 SQVTM and CDR2 ANQGSEA. The CDR3 is 12 residues long. The ends were cut back, 4 bases at V and 8 bases at J, with 11 bases in the middle. In DNA form, the CDR3 reads TGCAGCGTTGGGGTGGGGAGGGGGGAGCTGTTTTTT. Translated: CSVGVGRGELFF.

The J gene is TRBJ2-7, the V gene TRBV7-9, with D maybe TRBD2 (5 bases). Trimming removed 8 bases from V and 0 bases from J, with 11 bases in between. This CDR3 spans 13 amino acids. In germline, CDR1 is SEHNR, CDR2 FQNEAQ (reference sequence). In nucleotides, the CDR3 is TGTGCCAGCGGAGCGGTCCTCTCCTACGAGCAGTACTTC. It translates to CASGAVLSYEQYF.

This clonotype came up once. This chain connects TRBV7-9 to TRBJ2-1; TRBD2 matches at 7 bases. Germline loops: CDR1 SEHNR, CDR2 FQNEAQ (reference sequence). Losses at the gene ends were 5 bases for V and 4 bases for J; bases not matched to a gene: 8. The CDR3 has 15 residues. The CDR3 loop is CASSPASGRYNEQFF. CDR3 nucleotide sequence: TGTGCCAGCAGCCCTGCTAGCGGACGGTACAATGAGCAGTTCTTC.

This chain connects TRBV7-9 to TRBJ2-5; possible D gene TRBD1, 5 bases. The CDR3 is 13 amino acids. CDR1 SEHNR and CDR2 FQNEAQ come from the germline V gene (reference sequence). Trimming cost V 5 bases and J 1 base, with 8 bases left between them. CDR3 coding DNA: TGTGCCAGCAGCGACAGTCTCCAAGAGACCCAGTACTTC. Translation: CASSDSLQETQYF.

This clonotype occurred once. The chain has TRBV28 and TRBJ2-1; D is undetermined. The CDR3 spans 13 residues. CDR1 and CDR2 from the germline V gene are MDHEN and SYDVKM. The V and J ends lost 6 bases and 4 bases respectively, with 10 bases between them. CDR3 amino acids: CASSPRPYNEQFF. For the CDR3, the DNA is TGTGCCAGCAGCCCTCGTCCGTACAATGAGCAGTTCTTC.

This CDR3 is CASRLRGETGELFF. For the CDR3, the DNA is TGTGCCAGTCGGCTACGGGGTGAGACCGGGGAGCTGTTTTTT. This chain uses TRBV12-3 or TRBV12-4 with TRBJ2-2; possible D gene TRBD2, 5 bases. This CDR3 has 14 residues. V gave up 9 bases and J gave up 5 bases, with 16 bases separating them.

J is TRBJ2-7 and V is TRBV29-1, with 11 bases fitting TRBD2. From germline, CDR1 is SQVTM and CDR2 ANQGSEA. The CDR3 contains 13 residues. Germline trimming cut 6 bases from V and 2 bases from J; bases unmatched to any gene: 3. CDR3 loop: CSVTSGGTYEQYF. CDR3 bases: TGCAGCGTAACTAGCGGGGGAACCTACGAGCAGTACTTC.

This chain uses TRBV28 with TRBJ2-7, with D hard to call. CDR3 length equals 14 residues. Germline V gene sequence: CDR1 MDHEN, CDR2 SYDVKM. V lost 2 bases to trimming and J lost 3 bases, with 11 bases between them. CDR3 in DNA: TGTGCCAGCAGTTTACTCGTTCCTTTCTACGAGCAGTACTTC. Its protein is CASSLLVPFYEQYF.

The rearrangement uses TRBV27 and TRBJ1-4; maybe TRBD1 (6 bases). The CDR3 spans 16 residues. V dropped 1 base and J dropped 2 bases, with 11 bases sitting between them. The germline CDR1 and CDR2 sequences are MNHEY and SMNVEV (reference sequence). In DNA, the CDR3 is TGTGCCAGCAGTTTATTTTACGGGGGCACTAATGAAAAACTGTTTTTT. Protein sequence: CASSLFYGGTNEKLFF.